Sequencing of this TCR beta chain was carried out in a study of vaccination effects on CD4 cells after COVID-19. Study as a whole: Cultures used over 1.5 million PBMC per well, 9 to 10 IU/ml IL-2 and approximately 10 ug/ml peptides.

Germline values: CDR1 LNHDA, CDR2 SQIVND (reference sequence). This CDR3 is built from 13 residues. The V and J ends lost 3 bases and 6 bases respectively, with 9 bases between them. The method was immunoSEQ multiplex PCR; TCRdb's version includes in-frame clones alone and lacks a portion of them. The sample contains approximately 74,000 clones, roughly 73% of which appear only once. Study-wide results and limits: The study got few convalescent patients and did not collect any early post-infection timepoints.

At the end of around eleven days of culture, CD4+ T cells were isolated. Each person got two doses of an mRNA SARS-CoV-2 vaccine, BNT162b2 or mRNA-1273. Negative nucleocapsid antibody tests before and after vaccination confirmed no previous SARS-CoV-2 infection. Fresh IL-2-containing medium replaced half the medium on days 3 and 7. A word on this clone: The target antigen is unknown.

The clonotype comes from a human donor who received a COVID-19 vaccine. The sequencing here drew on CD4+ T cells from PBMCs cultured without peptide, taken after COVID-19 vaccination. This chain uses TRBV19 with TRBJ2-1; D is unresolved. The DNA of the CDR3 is TGTGCCAGTAGTATTCTACATCCCAATGAGCAGTTCTTC. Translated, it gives CASSILHPNEQFF.